This is a list of T cell receptor beta chains from one sample in a study of cytomegalovirus exposure and HLA in healthy donors. The table came from immunoSEQ multiplex PCR; TCRdb's copy has only in-frame clones and leaves some out. Of 100,000 to 150,000 clones listed, about 85% are singletons. The material sequenced was PBMCs. These receptors all come from a woman in her twenties or thirties in good health and CMV-seronegative. Both conserved end residues are part of each CDR3. A D gene is named only where the DNA matches it firmly. Some rows mark clone size as missing; the rest say once, few, many or name a class of expanded clone.

>TRBV15|TRBJ2-6|15|.|.
CATSRDKRGANVLTF
TGTGCCACCAGCAGAGATAAGCGGGGGGCCAACGTCCTGACTTTC
>TRBV30|TRBJ1-5|16|TRBD1|.
CAWSVSAGGPNQPQHF
TGTGCCTGGAGTGTCTCGGCAGGGGGGCCCAATCAGCCCCAGCATTTT
>TRBV9|TRBJ2-5|15|TRBD2|.
CASSRTSGEQETQYF
TGTGCCAGCAGCCGGACTAGCGGGGAACAAGAGACCCAGTACTTC
>TRBV27|TRBJ1-3|15|.|once
CASYSGNTRGNTIYF
TGTGCCAGCTATTCAGGGAATACACGTGGAAACACCATATATTTT
>TRBV5-4|TRBJ2-5|16|TRBD2|.
CASSLVAGGPLETQYF
TGTGCCAGCAGCTTGGTGGCGGGGGGGCCTCTGGAGACCCAGTACTTC
>TRBV7-8|TRBJ2-7|16|TRBD2|.
CASSARGGAARGEQYF
TGTGCCAGCAGCGCCCGCGGGGGGGCCGCGAGGGGCGAGCAGTACTTC
>TRBV9|TRBJ2-1|15|.|.
CASSAQLAAVGEQFF
TGTGCCAGCAGCGCCCAACTAGCAGCAGTAGGTGAGCAGTTCTTC
>TRBV7-2|TRBJ1-5|15|.|.
CASSSAAIGNQPQHF
TGTGCCAGCAGCAGCGCAGCCATTGGGAATCAGCCCCAGCATTTT
>TRBV11-2|TRBJ2-1|14|.|.
CASSLVQGGNEQFF
TGTGCCAGCAGCTTAGTACAGGGTGGCAATGAGCAGTTCTTC
>TRBV7-2|TRBJ2-5|16|TRBD2|.
CASSATSGGAKETQYF
TGTGCCAGCAGCGCAACTAGCGGGGGGGCAAAAGAGACCCAGTACTTC
>TRBV5-4|TRBJ2-7|14|.|.
CASSQAYGSYEQYF
TGTGCCAGCAGCCAGGCCTACGGTTCCTACGAGCAGTACTTC
>TRBV6-1|TRBJ2-5|15|TRBD2|.
CASSELAGGPETQYF
TGTGCCAGCAGTGAACTAGCGGGGGGGCCAGAGACCCAGTACTTC
>TRBV4-1|TRBJ2-1|14|TRBD2|.
CASTPSGVYNEQFF
TGCGCCAGCACCCCAAGCGGGGTTTACAATGAGCAGTTCTTC
>TRBV5-1|TRBJ2-1|14|.|.
CASSLAQGVNEQFF
TGCGCCAGCAGCTTGGCGCAGGGTGTAAATGAGCAGTTCTTC
>TRBV6-5|TRBJ1-1|13|TRBD1|.
CASRTGQNTEAFF
TGTGCCAGCAGGACAGGGCAGAACACTGAAGCTTTCTTT
>TRBV11-3|TRBJ2-7|12|.|.
CASSLDSGEQYF
TGTGCCAGCAGCTTAGATAGCGGCGAGCAGTACTTC
>TRBV20-1|TRBJ2-7|11|.|.
CSARGDYEQYF
TGCAGTGCTAGAGGAGACTACGAGCAGTACTTC